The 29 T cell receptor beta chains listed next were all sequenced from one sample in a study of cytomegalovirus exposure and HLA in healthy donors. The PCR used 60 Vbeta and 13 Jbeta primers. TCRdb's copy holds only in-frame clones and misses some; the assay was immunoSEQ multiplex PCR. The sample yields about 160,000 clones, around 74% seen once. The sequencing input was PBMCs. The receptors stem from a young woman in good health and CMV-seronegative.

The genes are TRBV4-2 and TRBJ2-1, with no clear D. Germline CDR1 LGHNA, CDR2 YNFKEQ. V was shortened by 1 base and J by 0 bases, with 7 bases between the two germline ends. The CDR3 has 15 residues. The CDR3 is CASSQAPGSYNEQFF. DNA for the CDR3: TGTGCCAGCAGCCAAGCACCAGGCTCCTACAATGAGCAGTTCTTC.

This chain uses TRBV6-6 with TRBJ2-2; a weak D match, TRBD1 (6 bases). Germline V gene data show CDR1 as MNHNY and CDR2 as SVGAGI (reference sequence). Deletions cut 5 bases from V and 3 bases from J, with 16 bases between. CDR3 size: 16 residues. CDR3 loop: CASSHGQPSDTGELFF. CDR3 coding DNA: TGTGCCAGCAGTCACGGACAGCCCTCTGACACCGGGGAGCTGTTTTTT.

The CDR3 region has the DNA TGTGCCAGCTCACAGATCGGGAGCACTGAAGCTTTCTTT. Translating gives CASSQIGSTEAFF. The chain joins TRBV18 to TRBJ1-1, with no clear D. V was shortened by 4 bases and J by 4 bases, with 10 bases between the two germline ends. There are 13 residues in the CDR3. Germline V lookup: CDR1 KGHSH, CDR2 LQKENI.

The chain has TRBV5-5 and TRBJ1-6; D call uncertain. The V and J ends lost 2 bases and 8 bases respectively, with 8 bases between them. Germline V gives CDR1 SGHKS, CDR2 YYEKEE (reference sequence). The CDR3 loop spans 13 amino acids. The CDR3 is CASSFNGDSPLHF. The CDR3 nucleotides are TGTGCCAGCAGCTTCAACGGAGATTCACCCCTCCACTTT.

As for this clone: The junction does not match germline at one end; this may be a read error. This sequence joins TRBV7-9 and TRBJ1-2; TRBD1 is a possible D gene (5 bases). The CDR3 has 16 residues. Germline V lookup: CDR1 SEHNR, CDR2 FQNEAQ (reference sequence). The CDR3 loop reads CSSSLRGGGFVSGYTF. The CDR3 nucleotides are TGTTCCAGCAGCCTTCGTGGGGGGGGATTCGTCTCCGGCTACACCTTC. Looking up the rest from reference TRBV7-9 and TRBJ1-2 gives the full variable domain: DTGVSQNPRHKITKRGQNVTFRCDPISEHNRLYWYRQTLGQGPEFLTYFQNEAQLEKSRLLSDRFSAERPKGSFSTLEIQRTEQGDSAMYLCSSSLRGGGFVSGYTFGSGTRLTVV.

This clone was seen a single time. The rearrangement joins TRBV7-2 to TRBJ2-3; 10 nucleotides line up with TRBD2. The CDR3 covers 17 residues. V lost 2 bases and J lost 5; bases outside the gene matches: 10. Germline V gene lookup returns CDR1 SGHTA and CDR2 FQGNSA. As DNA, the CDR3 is TGTGCCAGCAGCTTAAAAAGCGGGGGGGCCTTTAGAGATACGCAGTATTTT. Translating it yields CASSLKSGGAFRDTQYF.

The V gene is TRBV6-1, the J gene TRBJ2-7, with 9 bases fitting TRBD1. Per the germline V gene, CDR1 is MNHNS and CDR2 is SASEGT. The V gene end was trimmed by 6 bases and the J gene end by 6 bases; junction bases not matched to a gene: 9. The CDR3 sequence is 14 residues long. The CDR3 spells CASSLGQGLVEQYF. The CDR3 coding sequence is TGTGCCAGCAGCCTCGGACAGGGGCTGGTCGAGCAGTACTTC.

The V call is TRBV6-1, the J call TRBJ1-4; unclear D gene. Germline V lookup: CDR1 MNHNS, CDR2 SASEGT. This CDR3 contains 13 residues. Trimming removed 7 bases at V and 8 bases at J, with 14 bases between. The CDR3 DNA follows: TGTGCCAGCAACGAGATCAAAGAAGAAAAACTGTTTTTT. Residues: CASNEIKEEKLFF.

CDR3 coding DNA: TGTGCCAGCAGCTTAGGGGGACAGTACTACGAGCAGTACTTC. Residues: CASSLGGQYYEQYF. V and J are TRBV7-8 and TRBJ2-7; TRBD1 matches 7 bases. V trimming: 1 base; J trimming: 3 bases; junction bases outside the gene matches: 3. The CDR3 runs 14 residues. The germline V gene has CDR1 SGHVS and CDR2 FQNEAQ.

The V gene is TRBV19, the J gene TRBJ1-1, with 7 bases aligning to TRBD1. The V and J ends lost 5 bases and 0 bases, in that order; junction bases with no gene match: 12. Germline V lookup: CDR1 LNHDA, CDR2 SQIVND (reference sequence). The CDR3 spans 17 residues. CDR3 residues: CASSRRQGSSLNTEAFF. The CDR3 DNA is TGTGCCAGTAGTCGTCGACAGGGAAGTTCGTTGAACACTGAAGCTTTCTTT.

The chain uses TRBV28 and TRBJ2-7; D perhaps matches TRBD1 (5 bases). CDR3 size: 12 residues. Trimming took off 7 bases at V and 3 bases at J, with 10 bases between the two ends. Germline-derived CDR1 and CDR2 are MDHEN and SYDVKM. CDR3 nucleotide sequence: TGTGCCAGCACCCGTCAGGGCTACGAGCAGTACTTC. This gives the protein CASTRQGYEQYF.

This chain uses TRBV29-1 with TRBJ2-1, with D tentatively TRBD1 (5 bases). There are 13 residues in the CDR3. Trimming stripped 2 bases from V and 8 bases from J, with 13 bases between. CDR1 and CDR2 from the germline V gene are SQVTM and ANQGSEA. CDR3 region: CSVELDTQHEQFF. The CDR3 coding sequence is TGCAGCGTTGAATTGGACACCCAACATGAGCAGTTCTTC.

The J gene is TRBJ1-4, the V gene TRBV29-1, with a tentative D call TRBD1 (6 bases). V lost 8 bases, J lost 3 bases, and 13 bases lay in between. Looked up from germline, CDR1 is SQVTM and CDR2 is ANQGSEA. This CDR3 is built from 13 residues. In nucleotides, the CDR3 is TGCAGCTCTAAGGGGGGGGCTAATGAAAAACTGTTTTTT. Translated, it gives CSSKGGANEKLFF.

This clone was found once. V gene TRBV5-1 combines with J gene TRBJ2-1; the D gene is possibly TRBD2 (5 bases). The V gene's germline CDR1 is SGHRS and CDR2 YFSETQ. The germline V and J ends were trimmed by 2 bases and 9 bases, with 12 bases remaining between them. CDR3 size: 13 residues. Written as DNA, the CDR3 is TGCGCCAGCAGCTTACCCTCGAGCGGTGAGCAGTTCTTC. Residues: CASSLPSSGEQFF.

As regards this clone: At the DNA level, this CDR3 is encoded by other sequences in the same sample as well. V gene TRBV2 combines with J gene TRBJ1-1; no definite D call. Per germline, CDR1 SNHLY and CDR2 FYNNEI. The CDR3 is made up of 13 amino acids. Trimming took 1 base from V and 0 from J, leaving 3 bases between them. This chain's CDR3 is CASSEGVNTEAFF. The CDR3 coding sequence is TGTGCCAGCAGTGAAGGAGTGAACACTGAAGCTTTCTTT. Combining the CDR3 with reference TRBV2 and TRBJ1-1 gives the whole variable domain EPEVTQTPSHQVTQMGQEVILRCVPISNHLYFYWYRQILGQKVEFLVSFYNNEISEKSEIFDDQFSVERPDGSNFTLKIRSTKLEDSAMYFCASSEGVNTEAFFGQGTRLTVV.

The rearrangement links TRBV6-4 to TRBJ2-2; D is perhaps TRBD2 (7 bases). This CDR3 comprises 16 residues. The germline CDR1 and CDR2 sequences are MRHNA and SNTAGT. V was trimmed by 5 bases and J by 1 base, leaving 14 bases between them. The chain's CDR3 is CASSHRGAQNTGELFF. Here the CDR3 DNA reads TGTGCCAGCAGTCACCGGGGGGCTCAGAACACCGGGGAGCTGTTTTTT.

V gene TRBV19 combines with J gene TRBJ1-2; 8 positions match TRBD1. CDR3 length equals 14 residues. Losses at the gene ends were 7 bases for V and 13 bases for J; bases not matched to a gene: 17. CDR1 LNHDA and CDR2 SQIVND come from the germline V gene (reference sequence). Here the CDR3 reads CASTPAGQAGGATF. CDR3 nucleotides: TGTGCCAGTACCCCCGCGGGACAGGCCGGAGGGGCCACCTTC.

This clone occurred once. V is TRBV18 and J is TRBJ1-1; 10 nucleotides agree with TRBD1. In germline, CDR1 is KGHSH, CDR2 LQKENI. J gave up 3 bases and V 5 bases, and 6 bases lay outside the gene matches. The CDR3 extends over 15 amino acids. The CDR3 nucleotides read TGTGCCAGCTCATCCCTGACAGGGGGCTACACTGAAGCTTTCTTT. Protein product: CASSSLTGGYTEAFF.

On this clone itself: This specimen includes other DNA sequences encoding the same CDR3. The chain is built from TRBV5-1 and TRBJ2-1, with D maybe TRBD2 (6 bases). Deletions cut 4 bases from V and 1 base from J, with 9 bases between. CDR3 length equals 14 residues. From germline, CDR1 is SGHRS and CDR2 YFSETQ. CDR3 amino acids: CASSPGGSYNEQFF. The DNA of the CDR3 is TGCGCCAGCAGCCCCGGGGGATCCTACAATGAGCAGTTCTTC.

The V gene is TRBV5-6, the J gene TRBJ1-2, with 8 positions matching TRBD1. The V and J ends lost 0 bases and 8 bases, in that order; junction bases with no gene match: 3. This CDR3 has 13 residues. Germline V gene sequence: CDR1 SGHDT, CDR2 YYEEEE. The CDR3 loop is CASSLASGGGYTF. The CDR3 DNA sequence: TGTGCCAGCAGCTTGGCTTCAGGGGGCGGCTACACCTTC.

DNA for the CDR3: TGCGCCAGCAGCTTGGGAGGGGCGGGGGGCCTCAATGAGCAGTTCTTC. Translation gives CASSLGGAGGLNEQFF. The chain couples TRBV5-1 to TRBJ2-1; TRBD2 agrees at 8 bases. This CDR3 has 16 amino acids. Germline V CDR1 and CDR2: SGHRS, YFSETQ. With V trimmed by 0 bases and J by 6 bases, 8 bases remained unmatched.

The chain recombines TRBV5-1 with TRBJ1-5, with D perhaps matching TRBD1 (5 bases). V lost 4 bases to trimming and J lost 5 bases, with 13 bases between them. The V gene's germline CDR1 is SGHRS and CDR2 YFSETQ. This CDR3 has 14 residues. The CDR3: CASSLDSLDQPQHF. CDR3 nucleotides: TGCGCCAGCAGCCTCGACAGCCTTGATCAGCCCCAGCATTTT.

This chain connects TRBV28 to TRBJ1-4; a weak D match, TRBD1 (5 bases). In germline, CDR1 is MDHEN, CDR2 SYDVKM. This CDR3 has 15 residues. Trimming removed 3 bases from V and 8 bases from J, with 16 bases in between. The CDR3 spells CASSFWGRRREKLFF. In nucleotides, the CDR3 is TGTGCCAGCAGTTTTTGGGGGAGGAGGCGCGAAAAACTGTTTTTT.

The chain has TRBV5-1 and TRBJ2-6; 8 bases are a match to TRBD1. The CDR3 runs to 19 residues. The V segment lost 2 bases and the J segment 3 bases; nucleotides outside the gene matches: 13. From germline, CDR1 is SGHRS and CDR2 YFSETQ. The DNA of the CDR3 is TGCGCCAGCAGCTTTAAGGGCAGGGGGCACTCCTTTGGGGCCAACGTCCTGACTTTC. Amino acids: CASSFKGRGHSFGANVLTF.

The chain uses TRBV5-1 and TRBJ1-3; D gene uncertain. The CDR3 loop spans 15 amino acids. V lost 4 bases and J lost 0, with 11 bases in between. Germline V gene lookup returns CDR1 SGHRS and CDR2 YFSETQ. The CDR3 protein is CASSRGDGSGNTIYF. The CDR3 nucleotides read TGCGCCAGCAGCCGAGGTGATGGCTCTGGAAACACCATATATTTT. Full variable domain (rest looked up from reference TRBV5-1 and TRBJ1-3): KAGVTQTPRYLIKTRGQQVTLSCSPISGHRSVSWYQQTPGQGLQFLFEYFSETQRNKGNFPGRFSGRQFSNSRSEMNVSTLELGDSALYLCASSRGDGSGNTIYFGEGSWLTVV.

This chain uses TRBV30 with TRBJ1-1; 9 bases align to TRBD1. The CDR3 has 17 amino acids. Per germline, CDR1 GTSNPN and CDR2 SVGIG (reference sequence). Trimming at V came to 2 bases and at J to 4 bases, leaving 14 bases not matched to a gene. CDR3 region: CAWSSGTGRKQGTEAFF. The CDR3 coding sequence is TGTGCCTGGAGTTCCGGGACAGGGAGGAAACAGGGCACTGAAGCTTTCTTT.

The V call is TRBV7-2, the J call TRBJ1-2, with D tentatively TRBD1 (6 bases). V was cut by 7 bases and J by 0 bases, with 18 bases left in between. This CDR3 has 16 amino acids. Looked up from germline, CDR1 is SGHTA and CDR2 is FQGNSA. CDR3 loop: CASNPYTGSANYGYTF. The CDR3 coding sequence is TGTGCCAGCAACCCTTATACAGGGAGTGCTAACTATGGCTACACCTTC.

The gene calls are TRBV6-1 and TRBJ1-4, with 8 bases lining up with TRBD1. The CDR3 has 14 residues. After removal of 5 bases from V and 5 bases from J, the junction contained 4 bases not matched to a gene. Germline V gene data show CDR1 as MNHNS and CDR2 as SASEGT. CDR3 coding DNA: TGTGCCAGCAGTAACAGGGGGGGGAATGAAAAACTGTTTTTT. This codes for CASSNRGGNEKLFF.

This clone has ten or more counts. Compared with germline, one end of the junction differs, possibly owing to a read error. The CDR3 DNA reads TGTGCTAGCAGCTTCGGGGGAGAGGGGAATGAGCAGTTCTTC. Its protein product is CASSFGGEGNEQFF. The rearrangement links TRBV7-7 to TRBJ2-1, with D perhaps TRBD2 (6 bases). The CDR3 has 14 residues. CDR1 and CDR2 from the germline V gene are SSHAT and FNYEAQ (reference sequence). Full variable domain (outside the CDR3, taken from reference TRBV7-7 and TRBJ2-1): GAGVSQSPRYKVTKRGQDVTLRCDPISSHATLYWYQQALGQGPEFLTYFNYEAQPDKSGLPSDRFSAERPEGSISTLTIQRTEQRDSAMYRCASSFGGEGNEQFFGPGTRLTVL.